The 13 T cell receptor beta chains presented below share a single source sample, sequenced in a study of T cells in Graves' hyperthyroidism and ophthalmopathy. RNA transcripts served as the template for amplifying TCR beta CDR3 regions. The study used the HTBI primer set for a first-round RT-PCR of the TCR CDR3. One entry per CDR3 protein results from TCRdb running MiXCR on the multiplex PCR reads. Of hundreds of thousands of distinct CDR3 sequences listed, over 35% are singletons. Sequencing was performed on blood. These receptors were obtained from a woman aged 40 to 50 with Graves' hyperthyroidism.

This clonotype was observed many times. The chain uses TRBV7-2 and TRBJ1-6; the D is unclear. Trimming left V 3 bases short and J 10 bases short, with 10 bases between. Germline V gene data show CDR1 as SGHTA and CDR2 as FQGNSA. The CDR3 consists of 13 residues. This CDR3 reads CASSFGLQSPLHF. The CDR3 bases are TGTGCCAGCAGCTTCGGTCTCCAATCACCCCTCCACTTT. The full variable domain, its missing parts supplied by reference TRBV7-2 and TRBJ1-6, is GAGVSQSPSNKVTEKGKDVELRCDPISGHTALYWYRQSLGQGLEFLIYFQGNSAPDKSGLPSDRFSAERTGGSVSTLTIQRTQQEDSAVYLCASSFGLQSPLHFGNGTRLTVT.

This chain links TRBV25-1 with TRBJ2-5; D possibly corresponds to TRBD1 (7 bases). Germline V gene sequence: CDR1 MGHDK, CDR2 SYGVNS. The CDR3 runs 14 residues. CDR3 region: CARDSGGNQETQYF. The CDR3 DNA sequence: TGTGCTAGGGACTCAGGGGGGAACCAAGAGACCCAGTACTTC.

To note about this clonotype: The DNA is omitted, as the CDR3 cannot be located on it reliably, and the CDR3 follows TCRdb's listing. The CDR3 spells CASSPCAYRCNGELFF. The J gene is TRBJ2-2, the V gene TRBV19; the D call TRBD1 from the table was never checked on the DNA. Germline CDR1 LNHDA, CDR2 SQIVND (reference sequence). The CDR3 spans 16 amino acids, including both terminal residues.

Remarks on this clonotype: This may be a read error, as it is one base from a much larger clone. As DNA, the CDR3 is TGTGCCAACAGCCCTTACGCGGGGGGGCAGTACAATGAGCAGTTCTTC. As protein: CANSPYAGGQYNEQFF. This chain links TRBV7-2 with TRBJ2-1; 9 nucleotides agree with TRBD2. This CDR3 is 16 amino acids long. CDR1 is SGHTA and CDR2 is FQGNSA in the germline V gene.

This chain's CDR3 is CASSSSDNTGELFF. The CDR3 DNA reads as TGCGCCAGCAGCTCTTCGGACAACACCGGGGAGCTGTTTTTT. The chain links TRBV5-1 to TRBJ2-2, with D unresolved. The CDR3 has 14 residues. Germline CDR1 is SGHRS and CDR2 is YFSETQ. V lost 3 bases to trimming and J lost 2 bases, with 8 bases between them.

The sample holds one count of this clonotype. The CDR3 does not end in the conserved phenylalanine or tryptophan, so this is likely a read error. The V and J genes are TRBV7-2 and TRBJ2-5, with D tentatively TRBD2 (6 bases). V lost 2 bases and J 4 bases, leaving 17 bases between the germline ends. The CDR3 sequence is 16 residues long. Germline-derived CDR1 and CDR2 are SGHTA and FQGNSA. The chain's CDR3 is CASSLSFRGTLETQYL. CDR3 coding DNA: TGTGCCAGCAGCTTAAGTTTTCGGGGGACCCTAGAGACCCAGTACCTC.

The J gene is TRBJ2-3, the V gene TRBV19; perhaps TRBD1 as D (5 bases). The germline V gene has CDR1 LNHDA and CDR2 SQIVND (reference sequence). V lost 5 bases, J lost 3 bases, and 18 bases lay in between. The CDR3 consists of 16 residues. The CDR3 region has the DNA TGTGCCAGTAGTGGGCCGGGCAGGGTAATGACAGATACGCAGTATTTT. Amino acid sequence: CASSGPGRVMTDTQYF.

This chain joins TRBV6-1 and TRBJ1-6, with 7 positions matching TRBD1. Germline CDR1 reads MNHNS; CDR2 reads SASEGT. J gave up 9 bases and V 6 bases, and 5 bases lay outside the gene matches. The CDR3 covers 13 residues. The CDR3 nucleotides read TGTGCCAGCAGGGACAGGCCGACTTCACCCCTCCACTTT. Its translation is CASRDRPTSPLHF.

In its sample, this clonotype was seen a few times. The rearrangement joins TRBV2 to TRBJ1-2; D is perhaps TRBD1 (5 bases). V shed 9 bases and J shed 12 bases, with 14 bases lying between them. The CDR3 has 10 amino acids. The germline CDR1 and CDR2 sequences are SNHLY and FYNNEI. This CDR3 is CASQRGVDTF. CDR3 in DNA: TGTGCCAGTCAACGGGGGGTCGACACCTTC. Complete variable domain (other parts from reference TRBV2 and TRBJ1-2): EPEVTQTPSHQVTQMGQEVILRCVPISNHLYFYWYRQILGQKVEFLVSFYNNEISEKSEIFDDQFSVERPDGSNFTLKIRSTKLEDSAMYFCASQRGVDTFGSGTRLTVV.

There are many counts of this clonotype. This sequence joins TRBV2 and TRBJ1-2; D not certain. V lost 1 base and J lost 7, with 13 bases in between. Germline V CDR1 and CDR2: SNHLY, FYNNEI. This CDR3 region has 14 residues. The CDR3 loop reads CASSEGMVIGGYTF. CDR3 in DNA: TGTGCCAGCAGTGAAGGTATGGTGATAGGTGGCTACACCTTC.

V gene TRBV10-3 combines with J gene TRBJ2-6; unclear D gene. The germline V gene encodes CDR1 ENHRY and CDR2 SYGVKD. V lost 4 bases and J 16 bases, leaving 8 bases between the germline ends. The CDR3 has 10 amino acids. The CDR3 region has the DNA TGTGCCATCAGTGTTCAAGGACTGACTTTC. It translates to CAISVQGLTF.

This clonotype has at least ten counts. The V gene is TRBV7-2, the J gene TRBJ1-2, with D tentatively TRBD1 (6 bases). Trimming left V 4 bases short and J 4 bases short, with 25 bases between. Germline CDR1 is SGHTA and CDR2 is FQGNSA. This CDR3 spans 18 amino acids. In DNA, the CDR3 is TGTGCCAGCAGCTCCACAAATAGACAGGCTAGGTCCCCCTATGGCTACACCTTC. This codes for CASSSTNRQARSPYGYTF.

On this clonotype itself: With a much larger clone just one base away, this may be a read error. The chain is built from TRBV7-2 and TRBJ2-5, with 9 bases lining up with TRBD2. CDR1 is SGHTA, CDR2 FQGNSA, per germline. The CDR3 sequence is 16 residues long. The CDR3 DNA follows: TGTGCCAGCAGCTTAGTCCCAGCGGGGGGCCAAGAGACCCGGTACTTC. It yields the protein CASSLVPAGGQETRYF.